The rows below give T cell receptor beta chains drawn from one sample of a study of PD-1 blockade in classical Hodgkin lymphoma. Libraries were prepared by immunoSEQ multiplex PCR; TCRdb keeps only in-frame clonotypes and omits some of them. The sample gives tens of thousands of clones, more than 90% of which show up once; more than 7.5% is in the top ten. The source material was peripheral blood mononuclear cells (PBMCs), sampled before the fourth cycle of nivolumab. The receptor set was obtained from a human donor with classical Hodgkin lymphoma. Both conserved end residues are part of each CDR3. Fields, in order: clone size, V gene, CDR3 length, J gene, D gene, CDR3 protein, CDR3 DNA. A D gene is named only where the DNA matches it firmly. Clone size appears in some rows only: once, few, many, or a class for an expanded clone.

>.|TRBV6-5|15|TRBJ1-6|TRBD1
CASRIETGHNSPLHF
TGTGCCAGCAGAATCGAGACAGGGCACAATTCACCCCTCCACTTT
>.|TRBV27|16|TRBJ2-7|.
CASSLTGFGNSYEQYF
TGTGCCAGCAGTTTAACAGGGTTTGGGAACTCCTACGAGCAGTACTTC
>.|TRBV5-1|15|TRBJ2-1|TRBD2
CASGTSGDRYNEQFF
TGCGCCAGCGGGACTAGCGGGGACCGATACAATGAGCAGTTCTTC
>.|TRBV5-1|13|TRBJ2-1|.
CASRPTQHNEQFF
TGCGCCAGCAGACCAACCCAACACAATGAGCAGTTCTTC
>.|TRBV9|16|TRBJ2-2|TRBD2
CASSARTSGRAGELFF
TGTGCCAGCAGCGCCCGGACTAGCGGGAGGGCCGGGGAGCTGTTTTTT
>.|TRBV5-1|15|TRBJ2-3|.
CASILRGFGTDTQYF
TGCGCCAGCATCCTGCGCGGGTTCGGCACAGATACGCAGTATTTT
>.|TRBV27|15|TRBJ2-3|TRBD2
CASRPSGVSTDTQYF
TGTGCCAGCAGGCCTAGCGGGGTCAGCACAGATACGCAGTATTTT
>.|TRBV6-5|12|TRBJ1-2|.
CASVGGFGGYTF
TGTGCCAGCGTTGGGGGGTTCGGCGGCTACACCTTC
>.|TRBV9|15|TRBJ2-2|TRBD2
CASTSHSGGTGELFF
TGTGCCAGCACCTCTCATAGCGGGGGGACCGGGGAGCTGTTTTTT
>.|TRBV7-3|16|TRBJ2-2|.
CASSLTWAERPGELFF
TGTGCCAGCAGCTTAACGTGGGCGGAGAGACCCGGGGAGCTGTTTTTT
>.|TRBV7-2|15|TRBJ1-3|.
CASSLGGASGNTIYF
TGTGCCAGCAGCTTAGGAGGTGCCTCTGGAAACACCATATATTTT
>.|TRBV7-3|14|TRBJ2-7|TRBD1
CASSVDRGPYEQYF
TGTGCCAGCAGCGTAGACAGGGGGCCCTACGAGCAGTACTTC
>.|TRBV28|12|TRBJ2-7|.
CASRQNSYEQYF
TGTGCCAGCCGGCAAAACTCCTACGAGCAGTACTTC
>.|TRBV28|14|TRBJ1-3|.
CATTVHTQGNTIYF
TGTGCCACCACCGTTCACACTCAAGGAAACACCATATATTTT
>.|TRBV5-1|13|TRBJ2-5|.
CASSLQGQETQYF
TGCGCCAGCAGCTTGCAGGGACAAGAGACCCAGTACTTC
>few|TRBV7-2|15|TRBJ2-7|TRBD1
CASSLVGTGGYEQYF
TGTGCCAGCAGCTTAGTTGGGACAGGAGGCTACGAGCAGTACTTC
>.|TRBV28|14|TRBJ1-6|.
CASSLPGAGSPLHF
TGTGCCAGCAGTTTACCGGGGGCCGGTTCACCCCTCCACTTT
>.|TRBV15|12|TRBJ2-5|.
CATSPQGGTQYF
TGTGCCACCAGCCCGCAAGGGGGGACCCAGTACTTC
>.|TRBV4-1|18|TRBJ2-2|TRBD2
CASSQNYGGGAPNGELFF
TGCGCCAGCAGCCAAAATTATGGCGGGGGGGCCCCGAACGGGGAGCTGTTTTTT
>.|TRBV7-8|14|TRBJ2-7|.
CASSFGGRDYEQYF
TGTGCCAGCAGCTTCGGGGGACGGGACTACGAGCAGTACTTC
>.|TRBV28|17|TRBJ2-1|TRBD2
CASSLSGGLAQVDEQFF
TGTGCCAGCAGTTTATCGGGGGGACTAGCGCAGGTCGATGAGCAGTTCTTC
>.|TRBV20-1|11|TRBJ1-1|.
CSVPSQSEAFF
TGCAGTGTCCCGTCCCAAAGCGAAGCTTTCTTT
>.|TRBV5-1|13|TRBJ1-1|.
CASRDTWNTEAFF
TGCGCCAGCAGGGACACATGGAACACTGAAGCTTTCTTT
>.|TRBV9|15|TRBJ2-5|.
CASSVGASFQETQYF
TGTGCCAGCAGCGTAGGGGCCAGCTTCCAAGAGACCCAGTACTTC
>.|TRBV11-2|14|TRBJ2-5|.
CASRIDGGGETQYF
TGTGCCAGCAGAATAGACGGGGGCGGCGAGACCCAGTACTTC
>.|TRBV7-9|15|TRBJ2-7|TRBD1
CASSFRKDREHEQYF
TGTGCCAGCAGCTTTCGGAAGGACAGGGAACACGAGCAGTACTTC
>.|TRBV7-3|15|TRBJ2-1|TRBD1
CASSADRASYNEQFF
TGTGCCAGCAGCGCAGACAGGGCTTCCTACAATGAGCAGTTCTTC
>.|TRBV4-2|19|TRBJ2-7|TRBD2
CASSQDMRSSGESSYEQYF
TGTGCCAGCAGCCAAGATATGCGGTCTAGCGGTGAGAGCTCCTACGAGCAGTACTTC
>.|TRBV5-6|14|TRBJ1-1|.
CASSLPPRDTEAFF
TGTGCCAGCAGCTTGCCCCCTCGGGACACTGAAGCTTTCTTT
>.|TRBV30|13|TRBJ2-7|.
CACYRAQPYEQYF
TGTGCCTGCTACCGGGCCCAGCCCTACGAGCAGTACTTC
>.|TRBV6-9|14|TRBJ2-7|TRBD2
CASGSGTSGLEQYF
TGTGCCAGCGGATCCGGGACTAGCGGGCTAGAGCAGTACTTC
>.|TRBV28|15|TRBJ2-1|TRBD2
CASRYLGLAGNEQFF
TGTGCCAGCAGATACCTGGGACTAGCGGGCAATGAGCAGTTCTTC
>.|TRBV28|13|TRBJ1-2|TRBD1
CASTWTGDYGYTF
TGTGCCAGCACCTGGACAGGGGACTATGGCTACACCTTC
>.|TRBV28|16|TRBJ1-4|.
CASSLFIQGTNEKLFF
TGTGCCAGCAGTTTATTTATACAGGGTACTAATGAAAAACTGTTTTTT
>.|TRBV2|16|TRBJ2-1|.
CASTRSPRDTYNEQFF
TGTGCCAGCACCCGATCCCCGAGGGACACCTACAATGAGCAGTTCTTC
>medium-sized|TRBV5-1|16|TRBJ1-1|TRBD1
CASSLETGVADTEAFF
TGCGCCAGCAGCTTGGAGACAGGGGTAGCGGACACTGAAGCTTTCTTT
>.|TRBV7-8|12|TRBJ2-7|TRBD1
CATGTGTYEQYF
TGTGCCACCGGGACAGGGACCTACGAGCAGTACTTC
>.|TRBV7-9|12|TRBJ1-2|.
CASSGFNYGYTF
TGTGCCAGCAGCGGGTTTAACTATGGCTACACCTTC
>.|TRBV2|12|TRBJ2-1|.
CASRGSYNEQFF
TGTGCCAGCAGGGGGTCCTACAATGAGCAGTTCTTC
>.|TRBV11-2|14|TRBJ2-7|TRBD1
CASSLGQGPYEQYF
TGTGCCAGCAGCTTGGGACAGGGTCCCTACGAGCAGTACTTC
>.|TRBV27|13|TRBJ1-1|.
CASSWGQSREAFF
TGTGCCAGCAGTTGGGGACAATCTCGTGAAGCTTTCTTT
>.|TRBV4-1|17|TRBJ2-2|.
CASSQDGGTKNTGELFF
TGCGCCAGCAGCCAAGATGGTGGGACAAAGAACACCGGGGAGCTGTTTTTT
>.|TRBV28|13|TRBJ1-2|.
CASSFGQNYGYTF
TGTGCCAGCAGTTTTGGACAGAACTATGGCTACACCTTC
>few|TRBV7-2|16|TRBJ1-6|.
CASSLKPRTRGSPLHF
TGTGCCAGCAGCTTAAAGCCAAGAACGCGGGGCTCACCCCTCCACTTT
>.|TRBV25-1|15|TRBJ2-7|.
CASSTTGGVGYEQYF
TGTGCCAGCAGTACCACAGGCGGGGTCGGCTACGAGCAGTACTTC
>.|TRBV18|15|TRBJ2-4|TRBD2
CASSPLAGAKNIQYF
TGTGCCAGCTCACCGCTAGCGGGAGCCAAAAACATTCAGTACTTC